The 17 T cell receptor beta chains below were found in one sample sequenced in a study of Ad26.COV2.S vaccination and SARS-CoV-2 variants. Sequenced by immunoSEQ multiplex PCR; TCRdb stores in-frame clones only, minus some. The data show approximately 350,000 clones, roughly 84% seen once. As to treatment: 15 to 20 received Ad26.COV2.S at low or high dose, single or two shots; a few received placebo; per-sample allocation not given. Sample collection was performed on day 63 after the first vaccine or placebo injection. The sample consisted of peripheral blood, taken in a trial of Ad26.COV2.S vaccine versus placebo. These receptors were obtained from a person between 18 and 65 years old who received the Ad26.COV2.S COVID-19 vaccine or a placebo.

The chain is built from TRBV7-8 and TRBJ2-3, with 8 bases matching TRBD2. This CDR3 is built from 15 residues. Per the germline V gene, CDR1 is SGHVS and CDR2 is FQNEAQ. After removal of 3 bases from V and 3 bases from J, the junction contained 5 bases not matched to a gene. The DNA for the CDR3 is TGTGCCAGCAGCTTTAGCGGGGCACGAACAGATACGCAGTATTTT. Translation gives CASSFSGARTDTQYF.

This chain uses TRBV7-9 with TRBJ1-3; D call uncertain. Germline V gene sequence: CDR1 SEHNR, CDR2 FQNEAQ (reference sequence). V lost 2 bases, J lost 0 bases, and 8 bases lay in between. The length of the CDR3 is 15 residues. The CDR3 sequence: CASSLIGNSGNTIYF. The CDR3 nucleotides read TGTGCCAGCAGCTTAATCGGAAACTCTGGAAACACCATATATTTT.

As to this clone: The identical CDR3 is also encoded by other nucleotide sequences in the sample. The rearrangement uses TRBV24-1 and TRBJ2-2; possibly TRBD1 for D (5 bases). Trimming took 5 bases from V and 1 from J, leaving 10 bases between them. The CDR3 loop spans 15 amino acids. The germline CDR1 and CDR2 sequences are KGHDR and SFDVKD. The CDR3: CATSVGQGNTGELFF. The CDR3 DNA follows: TGTGCCACCAGTGTAGGCCAGGGGAACACCGGGGAGCTGTTTTTT.

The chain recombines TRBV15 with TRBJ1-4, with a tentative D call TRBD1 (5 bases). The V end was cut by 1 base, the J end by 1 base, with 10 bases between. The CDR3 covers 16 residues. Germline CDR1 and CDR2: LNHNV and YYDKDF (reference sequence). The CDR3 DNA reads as TGTGCCACCAGCAGAGTGGACGGGGGAACTAATGAAAAACTGTTTTTT. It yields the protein CATSRVDGGTNEKLFF.

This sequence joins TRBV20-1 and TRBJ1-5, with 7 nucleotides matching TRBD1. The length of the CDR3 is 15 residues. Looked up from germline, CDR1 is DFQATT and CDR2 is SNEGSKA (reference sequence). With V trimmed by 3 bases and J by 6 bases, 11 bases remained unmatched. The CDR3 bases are TGCAGTGCTAGTTCTCAGCGGCAGGGGGTTCAGCCCCAGCATTTT. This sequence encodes CSASSQRQGVQPQHF.

The CDR3 DNA reads TGTGCCAGCATAGCACCCGGGACAGCGGGAGGCTACACCTTC. This gives the protein CASIAPGTAGGYTF. This chain connects TRBV6-5 to TRBJ1-2, with 7 bases matching TRBD1. This CDR3 is 14 amino acids long. V dropped 7 bases and J dropped 8; count of bases not matched to a gene: 13. Germline V gene sequence: CDR1 MNHEY, CDR2 SVGAGI.

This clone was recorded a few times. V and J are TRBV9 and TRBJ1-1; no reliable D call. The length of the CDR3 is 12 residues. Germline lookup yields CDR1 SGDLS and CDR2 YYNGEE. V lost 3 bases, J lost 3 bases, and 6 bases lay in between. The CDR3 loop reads CASSARDTEAFF. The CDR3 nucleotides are TGTGCCAGCAGCGCGCGGGACACTGAAGCTTTCTTT.

The CDR3 DNA reads as TGTGCCAGCAGCCCCCAGGGGGGGGCGAACACTGAAGCTTTCTTT. This encodes CASSPQGGANTEAFF. The chain employs TRBV7-9 and TRBJ1-1, with 7 bases aligning to TRBD1. Germline CDR1 reads SEHNR; CDR2 reads FQNEAQ (reference sequence). V lost 5 bases, J lost 1 base, and 7 bases stayed unmatched. The CDR3 has 15 residues.

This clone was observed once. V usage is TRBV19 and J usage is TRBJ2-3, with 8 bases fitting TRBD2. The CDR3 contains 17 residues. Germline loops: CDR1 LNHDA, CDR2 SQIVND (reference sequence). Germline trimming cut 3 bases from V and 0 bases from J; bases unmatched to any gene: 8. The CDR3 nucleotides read TGTGCCAGTAGTATTTCGGGTAGCGGGGCAAGCACAGATACGCAGTATTTT. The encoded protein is CASSISGSGASTDTQYF.

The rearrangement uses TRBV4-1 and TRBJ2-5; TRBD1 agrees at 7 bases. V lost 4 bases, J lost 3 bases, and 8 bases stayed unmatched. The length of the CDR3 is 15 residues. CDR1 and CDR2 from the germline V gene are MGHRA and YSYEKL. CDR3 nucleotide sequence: TGCGCCAGCAGCCTACCCGGACAGGTAGAAGAGACCCAGTACTTC. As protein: CASSLPGQVEETQYF.

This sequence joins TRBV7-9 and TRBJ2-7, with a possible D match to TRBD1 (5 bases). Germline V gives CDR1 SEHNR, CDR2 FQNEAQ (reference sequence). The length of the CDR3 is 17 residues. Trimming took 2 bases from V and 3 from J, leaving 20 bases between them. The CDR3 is CASSLRAQGVAFYEQYF. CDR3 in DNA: TGTGCCAGCAGCTTAAGGGCCCAGGGCGTAGCCTTCTACGAGCAGTACTTC. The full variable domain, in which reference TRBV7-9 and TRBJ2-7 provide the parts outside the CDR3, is DTGVSQNPRHKITKRGQNVTFRCDPISEHNRLYWYRQTLGQGPEFLTYFQNEAQLEKSRLLSDRFSAERPKGSFSTLEIQRTEQGDSAMYLCASSLRAQGVAFYEQYFGPGTRLTVT.

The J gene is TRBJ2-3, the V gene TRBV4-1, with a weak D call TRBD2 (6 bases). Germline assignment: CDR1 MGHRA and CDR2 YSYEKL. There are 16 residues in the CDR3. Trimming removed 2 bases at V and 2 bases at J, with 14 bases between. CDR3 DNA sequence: TGCGCCAGCAGCCAATCACCCGGGACTTACACAGATACGCAGTATTTT. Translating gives CASSQSPGTYTDTQYF.

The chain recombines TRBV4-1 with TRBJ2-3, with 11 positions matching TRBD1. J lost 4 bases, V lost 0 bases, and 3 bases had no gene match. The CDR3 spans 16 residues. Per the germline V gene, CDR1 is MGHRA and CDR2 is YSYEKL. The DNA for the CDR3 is TGCGCCAGCAGCCAAGATCCGGGACAGGGGGCAGATACGCAGTATTTT. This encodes CASSQDPGQGADTQYF.

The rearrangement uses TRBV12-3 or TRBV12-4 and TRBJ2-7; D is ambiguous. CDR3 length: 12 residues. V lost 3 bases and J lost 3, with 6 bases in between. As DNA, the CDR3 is TGTGCCAGCAGTTTCCTTCTCTACGAGCAGTACTTC. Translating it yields CASSFLLYEQYF.

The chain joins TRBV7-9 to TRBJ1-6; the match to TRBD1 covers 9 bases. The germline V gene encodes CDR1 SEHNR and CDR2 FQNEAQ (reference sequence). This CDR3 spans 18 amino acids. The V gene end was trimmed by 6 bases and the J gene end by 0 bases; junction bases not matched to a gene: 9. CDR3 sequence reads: CASSWTGDSSSYNSPLHF. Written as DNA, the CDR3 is TGTGCCAGCAGTTGGACAGGGGACTCCAGCTCCTATAATTCACCCCTCCACTTT.

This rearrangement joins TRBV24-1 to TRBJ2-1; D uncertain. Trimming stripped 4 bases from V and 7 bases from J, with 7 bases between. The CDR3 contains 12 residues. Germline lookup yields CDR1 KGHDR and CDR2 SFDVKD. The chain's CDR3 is CATSDALNEQFF. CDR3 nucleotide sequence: TGTGCCACCAGTGACGCCCTAAATGAGCAGTTCTTC.

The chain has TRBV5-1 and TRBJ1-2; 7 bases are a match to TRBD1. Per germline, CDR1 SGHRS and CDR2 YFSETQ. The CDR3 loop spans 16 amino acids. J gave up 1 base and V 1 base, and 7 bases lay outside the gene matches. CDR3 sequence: CASSLTGTENNYGYTF. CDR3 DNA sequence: TGCGCCAGCAGCTTGACCGGGACAGAGAATAACTATGGCTACACCTTC.